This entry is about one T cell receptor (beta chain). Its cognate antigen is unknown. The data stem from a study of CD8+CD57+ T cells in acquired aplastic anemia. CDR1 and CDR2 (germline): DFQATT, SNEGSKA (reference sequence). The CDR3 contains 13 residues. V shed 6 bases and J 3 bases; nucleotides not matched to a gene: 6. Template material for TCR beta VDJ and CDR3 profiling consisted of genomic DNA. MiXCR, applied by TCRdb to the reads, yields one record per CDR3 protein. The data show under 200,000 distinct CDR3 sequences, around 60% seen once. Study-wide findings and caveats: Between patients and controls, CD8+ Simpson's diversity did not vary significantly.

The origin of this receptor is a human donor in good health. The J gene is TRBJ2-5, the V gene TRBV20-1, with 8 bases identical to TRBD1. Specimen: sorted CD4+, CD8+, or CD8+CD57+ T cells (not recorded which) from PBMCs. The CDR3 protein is CSAPRGQEETQYF. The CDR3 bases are TGCAGTGCCCCACGGGGACAGGAAGAGACCCAGTACTTC.